The 28 T cell receptor beta chains in this list originate from one sample, sequenced in a study of T cells after yellow fever vaccination. In TCRdb, the 5' RACE reads were re-called with MiXCR into one record per CDR3 protein. The table shows roughly 340,000 distinct CDR3 sequences, with about 8.7% occurring only once. The sequenced sample was PBMCs, obtained on the day of the first yellow fever vaccination. The receptors come from a man aged 18 to 29 who received the YFV17D yellow fever vaccine.

This clonotype was recorded at least ten times. J is TRBJ2-2 and V is TRBV12-3 or TRBV12-4; possibly TRBD1 for D (6 bases). The CDR3 extends over 15 amino acids. The germline V and J ends were trimmed by 5 bases and 3 bases, with 13 bases remaining between them. Here the CDR3 DNA reads TGTGCCAGCAGTAGAGGGGACACACACACCGGGGAGCTGTTTTTT. It specifies CASSRGDTHTGELFF.

This clonotype appeared a few times. CDR3 amino acids: CASSLVPGGGLRETQYF. CDR3 DNA: TGCGCCAGCAGCCTTGTACCAGGCGGGGGTTTGCGAGAGACCCAGTACTTC. The chain joins TRBV4-3 to TRBJ2-5; TRBD2 matches 7 bases. The CDR3 totals 17 residues. The junction had 15 bases not matched to a gene; V was cut back by 4 bases and J by 4 bases. Germline V lookup: CDR1 LGHNA, CDR2 YSLEER.

This chain links TRBV10-3 with TRBJ1-1; 8 bases map to TRBD1. The CDR3 covers 14 residues. J was trimmed by 0 bases and V by 8 bases; bases with no gene match: 5. From germline, CDR1 is ENHRY and CDR2 SYGVKD. This CDR3 is CAIGQGEMNTEAFF. CDR3 in DNA: TGTGCCATCGGACAGGGCGAAATGAACACTGAAGCTTTCTTT.

The chain joins TRBV27 to TRBJ1-5; a weak D match, TRBD1 (5 bases). Trimming removed 6 bases at V and 0 bases at J, with 24 bases between. The CDR3 is 19 amino acids. The germline CDR1 and CDR2 sequences are MNHEY and SMNVEV (reference sequence). CDR3 DNA sequence: TGTGCCAGCAGCCCCGTAGGAGGAGGGGCCGGGTATAGCAATCAGCCCCAGCATTTT. This codes for CASSPVGGGAGYSNQPQHF.

There are many counts of this clonotype. This chain uses TRBV28 with TRBJ2-2, with TRBD2 as a possible D gene (5 bases). CDR1 is MDHEN and CDR2 is SYDVKM in the germline V gene. The CDR3 length is 15 residues. V was shortened by 4 bases and J by 8 bases, with 17 bases between the two germline ends. The CDR3 loop reads CASSSRGYGIGELFF. The CDR3 bases are TGTGCCAGCAGTTCTCGGGGTTATGGGATAGGGGAGCTGTTTTTT.

The table lists this clonotype with a few counts. V usage is TRBV29-1 and J usage is TRBJ2-5; tentative D call: TRBD2 (6 bases). From germline, CDR1 is SQVTM and CDR2 ANQGSEA. Trimming took 1 base from V and 3 from J, leaving 6 bases between them. There are 12 residues in the CDR3. The CDR3 DNA is TGCAGCGTTGAAGGGGGGGAAGAGACCCAGTACTTC. Its translation: CSVEGGEETQYF.

V and J are TRBV12-3 or TRBV12-4 and TRBJ2-3; D ambiguous. This CDR3 is built from 13 residues. V dropped 8 bases and J dropped 1 base, with 10 bases sitting between them. The CDR3 DNA reads as TGTGCCAGCGTAGATCTGGGCACAGATACGCAGTATTTT. It encodes CASVDLGTDTQYF.

This clonotype was counted between two and nine times. V usage is TRBV7-2 and J usage is TRBJ2-7; 8 nucleotides line up with TRBD2. The CDR3 sequence is 14 residues long. Per germline, CDR1 SGHTA and CDR2 FQGNSA. J lost 0 bases, V lost 5 bases, and 3 bases had no gene match. CDR3 loop: CASSRGLASYEQYV. For the CDR3, the DNA is TGTGCCAGCAGCCGCGGACTAGCCTCCTACGAGCAGTACGTC.

The chain combines TRBV28 with TRBJ2-3; the D gene is possibly TRBD1 (5 bases). The germline V gene encodes CDR1 MDHEN and CDR2 SYDVKM. This CDR3 region has 17 residues. The V end was cut by 5 bases, the J end by 2 bases, with 20 bases between. The CDR3 is CASSPPSRAYPTDTQYF. The CDR3 nucleotides read TGTGCCAGCAGTCCCCCCTCCAGGGCCTACCCCACAGATACGCAGTATTTT.

The sample holds many counts of this clonotype. This sequence joins TRBV24-1 and TRBJ2-3; D ambiguous. The CDR3 consists of 14 residues. V shed 4 bases and J shed 6 bases, with 13 bases lying between them. CDR1 and CDR2 from the germline V gene are KGHDR and SFDVKD. The CDR3 here is CATSDQPDPDTQYF. The CDR3 DNA follows: TGTGCCACCAGTGACCAACCGGACCCTGATACGCAGTATTTT.

This clonotype came up a few times. The genes are TRBV5-1 and TRBJ2-6; D remains unclear. The V gene's germline CDR1 is SGHRS and CDR2 YFSETQ. The CDR3 runs 16 residues. Trimming shortened V by 0 bases and J by 0 bases, and 7 bases separated the two germline ends. The CDR3 here is CASSLEVRSGANVLTF. Here the CDR3 DNA reads TGCGCCAGCAGCTTGGAGGTGCGCTCTGGGGCCAACGTCCTGACTTTC.

The rearrangement joins TRBV20-1 to TRBJ2-4; tentatively, D is TRBD1 or TRBD2 (5 bases each). Germline V CDR1 and CDR2: DFQATT, SNEGSKA (reference sequence). V was cut by 7 bases and J by 1 base, with 17 bases left in between. This CDR3 is 15 amino acids long. CDR3 nucleotides: TGCAGTGTTAGGGACCCGCGCGGGGCCAAAAACATTCAGTACTTC. Its protein is CSVRDPRGAKNIQYF.

In this sample, this clonotype turned up a few times. The chain uses TRBV28 and TRBJ1-6, with TRBD1 matching over 12 bases. J was trimmed by 10 bases and V by 4 bases; bases with no gene match: 5. This CDR3 contains 15 residues. The V gene's germline CDR1 is MDHEN and CDR2 SYDVKM. The CDR3 is CASSSGQGARSPLHF. As DNA, the CDR3 is TGTGCCAGCAGTTCGGGACAGGGGGCGAGGTCACCCCTCCACTTT.

The rearrangement uses TRBV7-2 and TRBJ1-1; D is ambiguous. Germline V gene sequence: CDR1 SGHTA, CDR2 FQGNSA. The CDR3 has 12 residues. Trimming removed 7 bases from V and 4 bases from J, with 10 bases in between. CDR3 region: CASTLVGTEAFF. The DNA of the CDR3 is TGTGCCAGCACCCTCGTGGGCACTGAAGCTTTCTTT.

The chain combines TRBV6-1 with TRBJ2-7, with 8 nucleotides matching TRBD1. CDR3 length equals 15 residues. V lost 5 bases to trimming and J lost 3 bases; unmatched junction nucleotides: 9. CDR1 is MNHNS, CDR2 SASEGT, per germline. DNA for the CDR3: TGTGCCAGCAGTATAAGCGGACAGGGCCTCTACGAGCAGTACTTC. Its protein is CASSISGQGLYEQYF.

Many counts were recorded for this clonotype. The rearrangement joins TRBV5-1 to TRBJ1-5; TRBD1 matches 7 bases. The CDR3 sequence is 15 residues long. Germline CDR1 SGHRS, CDR2 YFSETQ. V lost 4 bases, J lost 0 bases, and 4 bases stayed unmatched. The CDR3 DNA reads as TGCGCCAGCAGCCCGACAGGGAGTAGCAATCAGCCCCAGCATTTT. It yields the protein CASSPTGSSNQPQHF.

This clonotype was counted only a few times. The rearrangement links TRBV5-1 to TRBJ2-7; D tentatively fits TRBD1 or TRBD2 (5 bases each). V lost 1 base and J lost 7, with 15 bases in between. There are 14 residues in the CDR3. CDR1 and CDR2 from the germline V gene are SGHRS and YFSETQ. CDR3 protein: CASSLRGTEGEQYF. DNA of the CDR3: TGCGCCAGCAGCTTGAGGGGAACTGAGGGAGAGCAGTACTTC.

This clonotype was observed at least ten times. This chain joins TRBV29-1 and TRBJ2-6; D remains unclear. Trimming took 4 bases from V and 0 from J, leaving 4 bases between them. Germline CDR1 reads SQVTM; CDR2 reads ANQGSEA. This CDR3 has 13 residues. CDR3 residues: CSVALSGANVLTF. CDR3 sequence (DNA): TGCAGCGTTGCTCTCTCTGGGGCCAACGTCCTGACTTTC.

Concerning this clonotype itself: An end of the junction differs from the germline gene, which may be a read error. The rearrangement links TRBV3-1 to TRBJ1-4; D unclear. The CDR3 totals 16 residues. The germline CDR1 and CDR2 sequences are LGHDT and YNNKEL (reference sequence). Here the CDR3 reads CASSQDTGWTNGKLFF. For the CDR3, the DNA is TGTGCCAGCAGCCAAGATACTGGTTGGACTAATGGAAAACTGTTTTTT.

This clonotype was observed a few times. The chain recombines TRBV5-1 with TRBJ1-1, with TRBD1 matching over 7 bases. CDR1 and CDR2 from the germline V gene are SGHRS and YFSETQ. CDR3 size: 14 residues. V dropped 2 bases and J dropped 1; count of bases not matched to a gene: 2. DNA of the CDR3: TGCGCCAGCAGCTTTGGACAGGCGAACACTGAAGCTTTCTTT. Translating gives CASSFGQANTEAFF.

In this sample, this clonotype turned up a few times. V gene TRBV12-3 or TRBV12-4 combines with J gene TRBJ1-2; TRBD1 matches 9 bases. This CDR3 contains 15 residues. Unmatched junction bases numbered 7, after V lost 7 bases and J lost 1 base. CDR3 protein: CASTQGTGINYGYTF. Here the CDR3 DNA reads TGTGCCAGCACCCAAGGGACAGGGATTAACTATGGCTACACCTTC.

The chain employs TRBV19 and TRBJ1-6, with D possibly being TRBD1 (5 bases). Germline CDR1 is LNHDA and CDR2 is SQIVND (reference sequence). The V and J ends lost 5 bases and 6 bases respectively, with 11 bases between them. The CDR3 length is 14 residues. DNA for the CDR3: TGTGCCAGTAGTCAACAGGCGGGTAATTCACCCCTCCACTTT. This codes for CASSQQAGNSPLHF. Using reference TRBV19 and TRBJ1-6 for the parts outside the CDR3, the full variable domain is DGGITQSPKYLFRKEGQNVTLSCEQNLNHDAMYWYRQDPGQGLRLIYYSQIVNDFQKGDIAEGYSVSREKKESFPLTVTSAQKNPTAFYLCASSQQAGNSPLHFGNGTRLTVT.

In its sample, this clonotype was seen a few times. V is TRBV4-3 and J is TRBJ2-2, with D possibly matching TRBD1 (5 bases). The length of the CDR3 is 15 residues. V shed 1 base and J shed 3 bases, with 9 bases lying between them. CDR1 LGHNA and CDR2 YSLEER come from the germline V gene. The CDR3, as DNA: TGCGCCAGCAGCCAAGGGGGCAGCTACACCGGGGAGCTGTTTTTT. Translated, it gives CASSQGGSYTGELFF.

In nucleotides, the CDR3 is TGTGCCAGCAGTCCTTACGTCGGGGCCACGGGCACTGAAGCTTTCTTT. Its translation: CASSPYVGATGTEAFF. The J gene is TRBJ1-1, the V gene TRBV6-1, with D perhaps TRBD1 (5 bases). This CDR3 is built from 16 residues. Germline assignment: CDR1 MNHNS and CDR2 SASEGT. Trimming stripped 5 bases from V and 4 bases from J, with 20 bases between.

This clonotype was observed a handful of times. This chain connects TRBV28 to TRBJ1-1; a possible D gene is TRBD1 (6 bases). The CDR3 covers 15 residues. Trimming took 7 bases from V and 4 from J, leaving 19 bases between them. Per the germline V gene, CDR1 is MDHEN and CDR2 is SYDVKM. CDR3 in amino acids: CASMPRTVLVTEAFF. The CDR3, as DNA: TGTGCCAGCATGCCCCGGACAGTTTTGGTCACTGAAGCTTTCTTT.

In its sample, this clonotype was seen many times. The chain uses TRBV6-5 and TRBJ1-1; D not certain. This CDR3 contains 14 residues. Trimming removed 2 bases at V and 4 bases at J, with 11 bases between. Looked up from germline, CDR1 is MNHEY and CDR2 is SVGAGI. CDR3 coding DNA: TGTGCCAGCAGTTACGTCAGTTCCACCACTGAAGCTTTCTTT. This codes for CASSYVSSTTEAFF.

This clonotype was counted a few times. The J gene is TRBJ1-2, the V gene TRBV7-9, with no clear D. In germline, CDR1 is SEHNR, CDR2 FQNEAQ (reference sequence). CDR3 length: 14 residues. V was pared by 5 bases and J by 4 bases, with 14 bases between. The DNA for the CDR3 is TGTGCCAGCAGCCCACGAGAAGAGCCCTATGGCTACACCTTC. Translating gives CASSPREEPYGYTF.

This clonotype was seen more than once but under ten times. V and J are TRBV5-1 and TRBJ2-3; 11 bases align to TRBD2. CDR1 and CDR2 (germline): SGHRS, YFSETQ. V trimming: 1 base; J trimming: 7 bases; junction bases outside the gene matches: 5. This CDR3 region has 15 residues. CDR3: CASSLTGTSGHTQYF. The CDR3 DNA sequence: TGCGCCAGCAGCTTGACCGGGACTAGCGGACATACGCAGTATTTT.